The 16 T cell receptor beta chains presented below share a single source sample, sequenced in a study of OX40 agonist ivuxolimab in advanced cancers. The table came from immunoSEQ multiplex PCR; TCRdb's copy has only in-frame clones and leaves some out. The table includes approximately 15,000 clones, over 75% detected once. The source was CD4+ or CD8+ T cells sorted from blood, collected in a trial of the OX40 agonist ivuxolimab. The receptors derive from an adult with an advanced solid tumor such as melanoma, head and neck, liver or kidney cancer.

On this clone itself: This specimen includes other DNA sequences encoding the same CDR3. The chain employs TRBV29-1 and TRBJ2-1; D could derive from TRBD1 or TRBD2 (5 bases each). CDR3 length: 13 residues. Trimming removed 6 bases at V and 6 bases at J, with 15 bases between. Germline CDR1 reads SQVTM; CDR2 reads ANQGSEA. CDR3 protein: CSVPGPALNEQFF. DNA of the CDR3: TGCAGCGTGCCGGGACCGGCCCTCAATGAGCAGTTCTTC.

This clone was seen only a few times. The rearrangement joins TRBV7-8 to TRBJ2-2; TRBD1 agrees at 7 bases. The CDR3 extends over 15 amino acids. Germline loops: CDR1 SGHVS, CDR2 FQNEAQ. The trim removed 5 bases at V and 1 base at J, leaving 4 bases unmatched. The DNA for the CDR3 is TGTGCCAGCAGCCCTCGGACAGGGAACACCGGGGAGCTGTTTTTT. The encoded protein is CASSPRTGNTGELFF.

This chain joins TRBV7-9 and TRBJ1-1; no reliable D call. Trimming shortened V by 4 bases and J by 1 base, and 13 bases separated the two germline ends. Germline values: CDR1 SEHNR, CDR2 FQNEAQ (reference sequence). The CDR3 has 15 residues. The CDR3 DNA sequence: TGTGCCAGCAGCTCGGAAGACACACAGAACACTGAAGCTTTCTTT. Protein: CASSSEDTQNTEAFF.

The chain carries TRBV2 and TRBJ2-5, with TRBD2 matching over 9 bases. The J call could be wrong; TRBJ2-7 is a better fit for the DNA end. CDR3 size: 14 residues. Looked up from germline, CDR1 is SNHLY and CDR2 is FYNNEI. CDR3 region: CASKDLAGVYEQYF. The CDR3 DNA sequence: TGTGCCAGCAAGGATTTAGCGGGAGTCTACGAGCAGTACTTC.

This chain links TRBV4-2 with TRBJ2-3, with 8 bases fitting TRBD2. Germline lookup yields CDR1 LGHNA and CDR2 YNFKEQ. The CDR3 is 15 residues long. V gave up 4 bases and J gave up 3 bases; unmatched junction bases: 6. The CDR3 here is CASSRNGLATDTQYF. In DNA form, the CDR3 reads TGTGCCAGCAGCCGTAATGGACTAGCTACAGATACGCAGTATTTT.

The rearrangement links TRBV28 to TRBJ1-5; D is possibly TRBD1 (5 bases). The V and J ends lost 5 bases and 6 bases respectively, with 11 bases between them. The CDR3 consists of 13 residues. Per germline, CDR1 MDHEN and CDR2 SYDVKM. The CDR3 bases are TGTGCCAGCAGTCCAGAGAGGGGTCAGCCCCAGCATTTT. It encodes CASSPERGQPQHF.

There are a few counts of this clone. The J gene is TRBJ1-5, the V gene TRBV6-1, with unresolved D. V dropped 7 bases and J dropped 2 bases, with 15 bases sitting between them. Germline assignment: CDR1 MNHNS and CDR2 SASEGT. This CDR3 comprises 15 residues. DNA of the CDR3: TGTGCCAGCACGGAAGGGCCTGGGGGCAATCAGCCCCAGCATTTT. Translating it yields CASTEGPGGNQPQHF.

This clone was observed a single time. The chain is built from TRBV4-2 and TRBJ2-7; 9 positions match TRBD2. This CDR3 has 16 residues. Per the germline V gene, CDR1 is LGHNA and CDR2 is YNFKEQ. V lost 0 bases to trimming and J lost 0 bases; unmatched junction nucleotides: 3. CDR3: CASSQEASGNSYEQYF. In nucleotides, the CDR3 is TGTGCCAGCAGCCAAGAAGCTAGCGGGAACTCCTACGAGCAGTACTTC.

The chain couples TRBV2 to TRBJ1-6, with unresolved D. This CDR3 contains 16 residues. The germline CDR1 and CDR2 sequences are SNHLY and FYNNEI. Trimming left V 0 bases short and J 8 bases short, with 14 bases between. CDR3 nucleotide sequence: TGTGCCAGCAGTGAAGCGCAGGTACAGAACGATTCACCCCTCCACTTT. This gives the protein CASSEAQVQNDSPLHF. Looking up the rest from reference TRBV2 and TRBJ1-6 gives the full variable domain: EPEVTQTPSHQVTQMGQEVILRCVPISNHLYFYWYRQILGQKVEFLVSFYNNEISEKSEIFDDQFSVERPDGSNFTLKIRSTKLEDSAMYFCASSEAQVQNDSPLHFGNGTRLTVT.

This rearrangement joins TRBV10-3 to TRBJ2-2, with 10 positions matching TRBD2. This CDR3 has 14 residues. The trim removed 8 bases at V and 6 bases at J, leaving 6 bases unmatched. CDR1 ENHRY and CDR2 SYGVKD come from the germline V gene. The CDR3 sequence: CAIAPGTSAGELFF. CDR3 DNA sequence: TGTGCCATCGCGCCCGGGACTAGCGCCGGGGAGCTGTTTTTT.

Details on this clone: Germline and junction disagree at one end, which may indicate a read error. The chain combines TRBV29-1 with TRBJ2-1, with 8 bases lining up with TRBD2. Germline V gives CDR1 SQVTM, CDR2 ANQGSEA. This CDR3 is built from 15 residues. CDR3 sequence (DNA): TGCAGCGTCGAAGGGAGCGGGAGCTCCTACAATGAGCAGTTCTTC. It translates to CSVEGSGSSYNEQFF.

The chain employs TRBV2 and TRBJ2-1; 9 bases line up with TRBD1. CDR1 is SNHLY, CDR2 FYNNEI, per germline. There are 15 residues in the CDR3. The junction had 10 bases not matched to a gene; V was cut back by 6 bases and J by 7 bases. The CDR3 here is CASREYRDRVNEQFF. The CDR3 DNA reads TGTGCCAGCAGGGAGTACCGGGACAGGGTAAATGAGCAGTTCTTC.

This clone was observed once. This sequence joins TRBV9 and TRBJ2-1; D is possibly TRBD2 (6 bases). Germline V lookup: CDR1 SGDLS, CDR2 YYNGEE. This CDR3 has 13 amino acids. Trimming took off 5 bases at V and 5 bases at J, with 11 bases between the two ends. In DNA, the CDR3 is TGTGCCAGCAGGGGGGGAACCAACAATGAGCAGTTCTTC. Residues: CASRGGTNNEQFF.

V usage is TRBV6-6 and J usage is TRBJ2-7; D gene unclear. Germline values: CDR1 MNHNY, CDR2 SVGAGI (reference sequence). Deletions cut 2 bases from V and 3 bases from J, with 8 bases between. The CDR3 contains 13 residues. CDR3 coding DNA: TGTGCCAGCAGTTACGGGCTCAACTACGAGCAGTACTTC. This translates into CASSYGLNYEQYF.

V usage is TRBV7-3 and J usage is TRBJ2-3; D is perhaps TRBD1 or TRBD2 (5 bases each). V dropped 5 bases and J dropped 2 bases, with 11 bases sitting between them. The CDR3 has 14 amino acids. CDR1 is SGHTA, CDR2 FQGTGA, per germline. The CDR3 region is CASSPWGYTDTQYF. The CDR3 region has the DNA TGTGCCAGCAGCCCATGGGGGTACACAGATACGCAGTATTTT. Variable domain in full (rest from reference TRBV7-3 and TRBJ2-3): GAGVSQTPSNKVTEKGKYVELRCDPISGHTALYWYRQSLGQGPEFLIYFQGTGAADDSGLPNDRFFAVRPEGSVSTLKIQRTERGDSAVYLCASSPWGYTDTQYFGPGTRLTVL.

The V and J genes are TRBV2 and TRBJ1-2, with a tentative D call TRBD1 (6 bases). From germline, CDR1 is SNHLY and CDR2 FYNNEI. The CDR3 has 17 amino acids. The V and J ends lost 0 bases and 3 bases respectively, with 17 bases between them. The CDR3 DNA reads as TGTGCCAGCAGTGAAGCGCCCCCACAGGGACGGTACTATGGCTACACCTTC. Translation: CASSEAPPQGRYYGYTF.